Below, one TCR beta chain is given with its context. This clonotype was detected a few times. Its antigen is still unknown. No clone much larger than this one lies a single base away; base qualities are absent. The CDR3 numbers 11 residues from cysteine through phenylalanine. Only the CDR3 region is kept as DNA, spanning 33 bases read in frame from base 1. Trimming at the junction amounts to 8 bases on V and 6 bases on J, and the germline ends lie 11 bases apart. The germline V gene encodes CDR1 ENHRY and CDR2 SYGVKD. The sample originates from a study of response to subunit inactivated influenza vaccine (dated by TCRdb to between 2017 and 2018). Regarding the research as a whole: To follow how T cells responded to a trivalent subunit inactivated influenza vaccine, the researchers relied on deep quantitative profiling of the T cell receptor repertoire.

The paper's findings and limits, for the study overall: The authors suggested that each seasonal influenza vaccination may recruit only a limited number of new T cells.

Receptors were amplified or captured by RT-PCR. Sequenced on an Illumina HiSeq 2500. TCRdb reprocessing: public reads trimmed at Q25 with fastp, clones called with MiXCR, in-frame beta chains kept. Here each entry gathers all rows of one CDR3 protein and keeps the most common genes and DNA. This sample comprises approximately 680,000 distinct CDR3 sequences, approximately 15% of them detected only once. The biggest ten clones account for around 10% of the sample. Sequenced material: PBMCs from blood, taken 11 to 12 days after vaccination. The sequence links TRBV10-3 to TRBJ2-7; TRBD1 could be the D gene, as 6 bases match. This receptor was taken from a man in his forties or fifties who received an inactivated influenza vaccine. Donor details come from another sample of the same person, matched by shared clones. CDR3 reads: CAILTGSEQYF. At the DNA level, the sequence is TGTGCCATCCTAACAGGGAGCGAGCAGTACTTC.